The 32 T cell receptor beta chains presented below share a single source sample, sequenced in a study of shared clonotypes between healthy human individuals. Produced via immunoSEQ multiplex PCR; TCRdb's table is partial and in-frame only. This sample has around 700,000 clones, with more than 70% found just once. Sequences were obtained from memory CD4+ T cells sorted from blood. Subset specified: CD45RA-negative fraction. The receptors originated from a woman aged 25 to 39 in good health.

This clone was detected only once. V usage is TRBV28 and J usage is TRBJ1-2; D gene ambiguous. The CDR3 loop spans 12 amino acids. Trimming stripped 7 bases from V and 3 bases from J, with 9 bases between. Germline-derived CDR1 and CDR2 are MDHEN and SYDVKM. The CDR3 reads CASNEGYYGYTF. CDR3 nucleotide sequence: TGTGCCAGCAACGAGGGATACTATGGCTACACCTTC.

The V gene is TRBV4-1, the J gene TRBJ1-5; D gene ambiguous. V lost 5 bases, J lost 0 bases, and 8 bases lay in between. This CDR3 spans 14 amino acids. Germline V lookup: CDR1 MGHRA, CDR2 YSYEKL. CDR3 in amino acids: CASSGRNSNQPQHF. The CDR3 coding sequence is TGCGCCAGCAGCGGCAGGAATAGCAATCAGCCCCAGCATTTT.

This chain uses TRBV28 with TRBJ1-2; D gene ambiguous. V was shortened by 0 bases and J by 5 bases, with 10 bases between the two germline ends. Germline values: CDR1 MDHEN, CDR2 SYDVKM. The CDR3 extends over 14 amino acids. The CDR3 is CASSLWAEEYGYTF. The DNA for the CDR3 is TGTGCCAGCAGTTTATGGGCAGAGGAGTATGGCTACACCTTC.

The V gene is TRBV28, the J gene TRBJ2-7; TRBD2 matches 7 bases. The trim removed 5 bases at V and 2 bases at J, leaving 9 bases unmatched. Germline V gene lookup returns CDR1 MDHEN and CDR2 SYDVKM. The CDR3 has 15 amino acids. CDR3 loop: CASSPPSGQTYEQYF. The CDR3 DNA follows: TGTGCCAGCAGTCCACCTAGCGGTCAAACCTACGAGCAGTACTTC.

This chain connects TRBV2 to TRBJ2-5, with TRBD2 matching over 9 bases. V gave up 6 bases and J gave up 5 bases; unmatched junction bases: 10. Looked up from germline, CDR1 is SNHLY and CDR2 is FYNNEI. The CDR3 has 15 residues. The CDR3 DNA follows: TGTGCCAGCAGGCAAAATAGCGGGAGAATCGAGACCCAGTACTTC. Its protein is CASRQNSGRIETQYF.

This clone was counted at least ten times. This rearrangement joins TRBV7-8 to TRBJ2-2; D gene unclear. Deletions cut 5 bases from V and 8 bases from J, with 15 bases between. Looked up from germline, CDR1 is SGHVS and CDR2 is FQNEAQ. This CDR3 contains 14 residues. The CDR3, as DNA: TGTGCCAGCAGCACTAATCAACGGTCAGGGGAGCTGTTTTTT. Translation gives CASSTNQRSGELFF.

This clone was picked up a small number of times. The sample contains more than one DNA sequence encoding this CDR3. J is TRBJ1-4 and V is TRBV7-9, with TRBD1 identical over 9 bases. The V and J ends lost 5 bases and 5 bases, in that order; junction bases with no gene match: 3. The germline V gene has CDR1 SEHNR and CDR2 FQNEAQ (reference sequence). The CDR3 contains 14 residues. CDR3: CASSTGQGNEKLFF. For the CDR3, the DNA is TGTGCCAGCAGCACTGGACAGGGGAATGAAAAACTGTTTTTT.

The chain uses TRBV7-4 and TRBJ2-3; 9 nucleotides line up with TRBD2. V gave up 4 bases and J gave up 3 bases; unmatched junction bases: 14. The CDR3 loop spans 18 amino acids. Germline V gene lookup returns CDR1 SGHVT and CDR2 SQSDAQ. CDR3 region: CASSSHWSGGRVTDTQYF. Written as DNA, the CDR3 is TGTGCCAGCAGCTCACATTGGTCGGGCGGGAGGGTGACAGATACGCAGTATTTT.

This clone turned up a few times. The chain uses TRBV7-2 and TRBJ2-5; D perhaps matches TRBD2 (7 bases). Germline loops: CDR1 SGHTA, CDR2 FQGNSA. This CDR3 is built from 16 residues. Trimming left V 5 bases short and J 1 base short, with 17 bases between. The CDR3 DNA reads as TGTGCCAGCAGCCCGAGAGGGGGACTAACCCAAGAGACCCAGTACTTC. It encodes CASSPRGGLTQETQYF.

This clone showed up many times. CDR3 DNA sequence: TGCAGCGTTGGTAAGGGCTCCGCAGATACGCAGTATTTT. Encoded protein: CSVGKGSADTQYF. This sequence joins TRBV29-1 and TRBJ2-3; no firm D call. Germline CDR1 and CDR2: SQVTM and ANQGSEA. The CDR3 loop spans 13 amino acids. Trimming shortened V by 4 bases and J by 4 bases, and 12 bases separated the two germline ends.

Concerning this clone: A far more abundant clone sits one base away, making this likely a read error. V and J are TRBV25-1 and TRBJ1-5; D is unclear. The CDR3 covers 12 residues. The germline V gene encodes CDR1 MGHDK and CDR2 SYGVNS. The CDR3 sequence: CASSVEGQLQHF. CDR3 sequence (DNA): TGTGCCAGCAGTGTCGAAGGCCAGCTCCAGCATTTT.

CDR3 amino acids: CASSTPTGGMVSGELFF. DNA of the CDR3: TGTGCCAGCAGCACTCCGACAGGGGGCATGGTCTCCGGGGAGCTGTTTTTT. The chain combines TRBV7-6 with TRBJ2-2; 10 bases are shared with TRBD1. The V gene end was trimmed by 5 bases and the J gene end by 6 bases; junction bases not matched to a gene: 12. CDR1 and CDR2 from the germline V gene are SGHVS and FNYEAQ. This CDR3 spans 17 amino acids.

The V gene is TRBV28, the J gene TRBJ1-4, with 7 bases matching TRBD1. Germline V CDR1 and CDR2: MDHEN, SYDVKM. V lost 4 bases to trimming and J lost 3 bases; unmatched junction nucleotides: 5. The CDR3 length is 15 residues. As DNA, the CDR3 is TGTGCCAGCAGTTCCACAGGGGCGGCTAATGAAAAACTGTTTTTT. It translates to CASSSTGAANEKLFF.

In its sample, this clone was seen once. The V and J genes are TRBV7-9 and TRBJ2-1; possible D gene TRBD1, 6 bases. Germline CDR1 is SEHNR and CDR2 is FQNEAQ (reference sequence). The CDR3 consists of 14 residues. V was clipped by 5 bases and J by 6 bases, with 14 bases between them. The CDR3 sequence: CASSPWTVSNEQFF. In nucleotides, the CDR3 is TGTGCCAGCAGCCCTTGGACAGTTAGCAATGAGCAGTTCTTC.

The J gene is TRBJ1-1, the V gene TRBV19; D remains unclear. Germline lookup yields CDR1 LNHDA and CDR2 SQIVND (reference sequence). Trimming left V 10 bases short and J 1 base short, with 19 bases between. This CDR3 contains 15 residues. DNA for the CDR3: TGTGCCACTTCCCGCTGGGCCAACACGAACACTGAAGCTTTCTTT. It yields the protein CATSRWANTNTEAFF.

J is TRBJ2-3 and V is TRBV10-3; TRBD2 matches 7 bases. This CDR3 has 14 residues. V trimming: 3 bases; J trimming: 6 bases; junction bases outside the gene matches: 6. The germline CDR1 and CDR2 sequences are ENHRY and SYGVKD. CDR3 region: CAISDIGEGDTQYF. CDR3 bases: TGTGCCATCAGTGATATAGGGGAGGGGGATACGCAGTATTTT.

The rearrangement uses TRBV7-9 and TRBJ2-3; the D call may be TRBD1 or TRBD2 (6 bases each). CDR3 length equals 14 residues. V was trimmed by 5 bases and J by 2 bases, leaving 11 bases between them. Germline V gene lookup returns CDR1 SEHNR and CDR2 FQNEAQ (reference sequence). In DNA, the CDR3 is TGTGCCAGCAGCGGCCGGGGGCACACAGATACGCAGTATTTT. Its translation is CASSGRGHTDTQYF.

This chain links TRBV6-6 with TRBJ2-1; D is tentatively TRBD1 or TRBD2 (5 bases each). CDR3 length: 12 residues. Germline CDR1 MNHNY, CDR2 SVGAGI (reference sequence). V lost 6 bases, J lost 10 bases, and 13 bases lay in between. The CDR3 DNA reads as TGTGCCAGCAGGAACGTGGGACCCGAGCAGTTCTTC. The encoded protein is CASRNVGPEQFF.

This chain joins TRBV6-5 and TRBJ2-7, with D perhaps assigned TRBD1 or TRBD2 (5 bases each). This CDR3 region has 13 residues. Germline lookup yields CDR1 MNHEY and CDR2 SVGAGI. V was shortened by 2 bases and J by 2 bases, with 7 bases between the two germline ends. The CDR3 here is CASSYRGAYEQYF. Written as DNA, the CDR3 is TGTGCCAGCAGTTACAGGGGAGCCTACGAGCAGTACTTC.

The V call is TRBV14, the J call TRBJ2-1; 14 bases agree with TRBD2. There are 18 residues in the CDR3. Germline V gene lookup returns CDR1 SGHDN and CDR2 FVKESK. The V segment lost 3 bases and the J segment 6 bases; nucleotides outside the gene matches: 10. CDR3 amino acids: CASSHPVGTSGSFNEQFF. The CDR3 DNA reads as TGTGCCAGCAGCCACCCCGTGGGGACTAGCGGGAGTTTCAATGAGCAGTTCTTC.

The rearrangement joins TRBV25-1 to TRBJ2-7, with D perhaps being TRBD1 or TRBD2 (5 bases each). This CDR3 has 15 residues. Germline CDR1 is MGHDK and CDR2 is SYGVNS. The V and J ends lost 5 bases and 0 bases respectively, with 14 bases between them. As DNA, the CDR3 is TGTGCCAGCAGTTGGAGGAATGACAGCTCCTACGAGCAGTACTTC. This codes for CASSWRNDSSYEQYF.

The CDR3 DNA reads as TGCGCCAGCAGCCCTACTAGCGGGGGAGACAATGAGCAGTTCTTC. Protein product: CASSPTSGGDNEQFF. The chain joins TRBV5-1 to TRBJ2-1; the match to TRBD2 covers 11 bases. Germline trimming cut 4 bases from V and 5 bases from J; bases unmatched to any gene: 5. This CDR3 comprises 15 residues. CDR1 and CDR2 from the germline V gene are SGHRS and YFSETQ.

The V gene is TRBV7-9, the J gene TRBJ1-3; the D is unclear. Deletions cut 11 bases from V and 2 bases from J, with 13 bases between. The CDR3 runs 13 residues. Germline CDR1 reads SEHNR; CDR2 reads FQNEAQ (reference sequence). The CDR3 region has the DNA TGTGCCCTCCGAGGCTTGGCTGGAAACACCATATATTTT. Amino acid sequence: CALRGLAGNTIYF.

The V and J genes are TRBV5-6 and TRBJ2-1, with D tentatively TRBD1 or TRBD2 (5 bases each). V lost 4 bases, J lost 7 bases, and 18 bases lay in between. Looked up from germline, CDR1 is SGHDT and CDR2 is YYEEEE. The CDR3 runs to 15 residues. The CDR3 DNA is TGTGCCAGCAGCCTCGTTCCGGGGCGGTGGAATGAGCAGTTCTTC. Amino acids: CASSLVPGRWNEQFF.

The V call is TRBV5-6, the J call TRBJ1-2, with D unclear. V was shortened by 2 bases and J by 5 bases, with 10 bases between the two germline ends. The length of the CDR3 is 13 residues. Germline V gives CDR1 SGHDT, CDR2 YYEEEE. The CDR3 coding sequence is TGTGCCAGCAGCTTTCCCGGGGTTTATGGCTACACCTTC. Encoded protein: CASSFPGVYGYTF.

The chain has TRBV5-1 and TRBJ2-7; 10 nucleotides match TRBD2. V lost 4 bases to trimming and J lost 2 bases; unmatched junction nucleotides: 6. This CDR3 spans 15 amino acids. The germline V gene encodes CDR1 SGHRS and CDR2 YFSETQ. The CDR3, as DNA: TGCGCCAGCAGCACAGGGACTAGCGAGACCTACGAGCAGTACTTC. It encodes CASSTGTSETYEQYF.

This chain links TRBV28 with TRBJ2-5; TRBD1 matches 9 bases. CDR1 and CDR2 (germline): MDHEN, SYDVKM. The CDR3 spans 15 residues. The J segment lost 5 bases and the V segment lost 0 bases, leaving 4 bases of the junction unmatched. The CDR3 coding sequence is TGTGCCAGCAGTTTATGGGGACAGGGCCGGGAGACCCAGTACTTC. Translating it yields CASSLWGQGRETQYF.

This clone was seen a handful of times. The chain joins TRBV18 to TRBJ2-7; no reliable D call. The germline gives CDR1 KGHSH, CDR2 LQKENI. This CDR3 is 14 amino acids long. The V end was cut by 6 bases, the J end by 6 bases, with 18 bases between. CDR3 DNA: TGTGCCAGCTCCCCTGGCGGAAGTCAGGTCGAGCAGTACTTC. Amino acid sequence: CASSPGGSQVEQYF.

This clone was seen at least ten times. This sequence joins TRBV4-1 and TRBJ2-7, with TRBD2 matching 11 bases. This CDR3 region has 14 residues. The germline V gene has CDR1 MGHRA and CDR2 YSYEKL. The V and J ends lost 4 bases and 4 bases, in that order; junction bases with no gene match: 3. The CDR3 sequence: CASSLRLAGYEQYF. The CDR3 coding sequence is TGCGCCAGCAGCCTTCGACTAGCGGGGTACGAGCAGTACTTC.

The chain combines TRBV10-3 with TRBJ2-7; no reliable D call. The CDR3 contains 15 residues. The V end was cut by 4 bases, the J end by 2 bases, with 15 bases between. Germline values: CDR1 ENHRY, CDR2 SYGVKD. CDR3 sequence reads: CAISGVGSLTYEQYF. CDR3 DNA sequence: TGTGCCATCAGTGGGGTGGGTTCTCTAACCTACGAGCAGTACTTC.

For this clone: This could be a read error, since a much larger clone is one nucleotide away. The chain employs TRBV25-1 and TRBJ2-1; 10 bases agree with TRBD1. V shed 6 bases and J 3 bases; nucleotides not matched to a gene: 2. CDR3 length equals 14 residues. Germline V gives CDR1 MGHDK, CDR2 SYGVNS. The CDR3 DNA sequence: TGTGCCAGCAGGAGGGACAGGGGCTACAATGAGCAGTTCTTC. Translating gives CASRRDRGYNEQFF.

The gene calls are TRBV30 and TRBJ2-1; TRBD2 agrees at 11 bases. The germline V gene has CDR1 GTSNPN and CDR2 SVGIG (reference sequence). The CDR3 has 11 amino acids. Trimming at V came to 5 bases and at J to 12 bases, leaving 3 bases not matched to a gene. CDR3 sequence: CAWGSGGAQFF. Here the CDR3 DNA reads TGTGCCTGGGGTAGCGGGGGGGCGCAGTTCTTC.